The rows below give T cell receptor beta chains drawn from one sample of a study of shared clonotypes between healthy human individuals. The table came from immunoSEQ multiplex PCR; TCRdb's copy has only in-frame clones and leaves some out. The repertoire consists of approximately 2.5 million clones, with about 92% occurring once and the leading ten covering roughly 0.15%. The material sequenced was naive CD4+ T cells sorted from blood. Receptors were obtained from a man aged 18 to 30 in good health. CDR3s include the opening cysteine and the closing phenylalanine or tryptophan. The D gene is left open where the match is weak. Part of the rows lack a size; the others show once, few, many or a class for expanded clones.

NA	TRBD1	TRBV19	TRBJ1-5	CASSLQGAGNQPQHF
NA	NA	TRBV29-1	TRBJ2-5	CSVEGSRTQYF
NA	NA	TRBV18	TRBJ2-7	CASSPPTVSYEQYF
NA	NA	TRBV5-4	TRBJ1-3	CASRAGSGNTIYF
NA	TRBD1	TRBV5-1	TRBJ2-6	CASSLPGQAYSGANVLTF
few	TRBD1	TRBV11-2	TRBJ1-1	CASSLRGRTEAFF
NA	TRBD2	TRBV27	TRBJ2-1	CASSSARGGSYNEQFF
NA	NA	TRBV11-2	TRBJ2-1	CASQPQFNEQFF
NA	NA	TRBV28	TRBJ1-6	CASSLLGYNSPLHF
NA	TRBD1	TRBV6-5	TRBJ2-7	CASSYGTGGTYEQYF
NA	NA	TRBV5-4	TRBJ1-4	CASSLTGMNEKLFF
NA	NA	TRBV28	TRBJ1-2	CASSLTAAHYTF
NA	NA	TRBV6-6	TRBJ1-2	CASSYSSPGDYGYTF
NA	NA	TRBV7-8	TRBJ1-2	CASSGRGGDGYTF
NA	NA	TRBV5-1	TRBJ1-1	CASSLGGPNTEAFF
NA	TRBD1	TRBV13	TRBJ1-4	CASSSRQGGYNEKLFF
NA	TRBD2	TRBV7-2	TRBJ2-7	CASSSLILAGGGEQYF
few	TRBD2	TRBV11-3	TRBJ2-2	CASSLRGRAEELFF
NA	TRBD2	TRBV6-6	TRBJ2-3	CASSSGLAGASDTQYF
NA	TRBD2	TRBV7-9	TRBJ2-7	CASSLSGIPPYEQYF
once	NA	TRBV6-5	TRBJ2-2	CASSLYGELFF
NA	NA	TRBV19	TRBJ2-1	CATTRGGGSHNEQFF
NA	NA	TRBV29-1	TRBJ2-3	CSVAGSDTQYF
NA	NA	TRBV7-3	TRBJ1-1	CASSLTAVTEAFF
NA	TRBD1	TRBV27	TRBJ2-7	CASTPHRDRGSYEQYF
few	NA	TRBV30	TRBJ1-5	CAWSQSGDQPQHF
NA	NA	TRBV29-1	TRBJ2-7	CSVEATGGGSPYEQYF
NA	TRBD1	TRBV5-4	TRBJ1-2	CASSPGQGQNYGYTF
NA	TRBD1	TRBV7-3	TRBJ2-1	CASSNGEGARYEQFF
NA	TRBD1	TRBV30	TRBJ1-6	CAWKEGYRGLAYNSPLHF
NA	NA	TRBV7-7	TRBJ2-5	CASSLGPQETQYF
NA	NA	TRBV18	TRBJ2-2	CASSLPGDPGELFF
NA	TRBD2	TRBV27	TRBJ2-1	CASTHGGGSSYNEQFF
NA	NA	TRBV7-3	TRBJ2-5	CASSQRYGGRETQYF
NA	NA	TRBV29-1	TRBJ1-2	CSVGQGGSGGYTF
NA	NA	TRBV11-2	TRBJ2-3	CASKTVGITGDTQYF
NA	NA	TRBV9	TRBJ1-3	CASSVVEGPGNTIYF
once	NA	TRBV10-3	TRBJ1-2	CAISDGFNYGYTF
once	NA	TRBV4-1	TRBJ2-3	CASSQEGGVGTDTQYF
NA	NA	TRBV2	TRBJ2-5	CASTPGETQYF
NA	NA	TRBV29-1	NA	CSVKRDKSSYEQYF